This entry lists 28 T cell receptor beta chains sequenced from one sample in a study of blood T cell repertoires in COVID-19. Clones were sequenced by immunoSEQ multiplex PCR, and TCRdb holds only the in-frame ones, with some missing. In the table there are roughly 100,000 clones, around 86% of which are singletons. The sequenced sample was peripheral blood. These receptors were taken from a man of 80 years or more with acute or convalescent COVID-19.

The chain has TRBV11-2 and TRBJ1-2; unclear D gene. Deletions cut 3 bases from V and 1 base from J, with 6 bases between. The CDR3 spans 13 residues. Germline-derived CDR1 and CDR2 are SGHAT and FQNNGV. CDR3 DNA: TGTGCCAGCAGCTTCGGAGGTAACTATGGCTACACCTTC. Protein sequence: CASSFGGNYGYTF.

The chain recombines TRBV5-1 with TRBJ2-1, with TRBD2 matching 7 bases. This CDR3 has 15 amino acids. Germline lookup yields CDR1 SGHRS and CDR2 YFSETQ. V lost 3 bases and J lost 0; bases outside the gene matches: 3. The CDR3 region is CASSSRGISYNEQFF. In nucleotides, the CDR3 is TGCGCCAGCAGCTCGCGGGGGATCTCCTACAATGAGCAGTTCTTC.

The CDR3 sequence: CAIRGLAGETQYF. The CDR3 bases are TGTGCCATCAGAGGACTAGCTGGGGAGACCCAGTACTTC. This rearrangement joins TRBV10-3 to TRBJ2-5; TRBD2 matches at 8 bases. With 6 bases clipped from V and 5 bases from J, the junction kept 5 bases outside the gene matches. The CDR3 spans 13 residues. CDR1 ENHRY and CDR2 SYGVKD come from the germline V gene.

The chain recombines TRBV29-1 with TRBJ1-1; unclear D gene. Germline V gives CDR1 SQVTM, CDR2 ANQGSEA. Deletions cut 0 bases from V and 5 bases from J, with 4 bases between. The CDR3 covers 11 residues. The CDR3 DNA follows: TGCAGCGTTGAAGATCTTACTGAAGCTTTCTTT. Translated: CSVEDLTEAFF.

The V gene is TRBV6-2 or TRBV6-3, the J gene TRBJ1-2, with D uncertain. CDR1 MNHEY and CDR2 SVGEGT come from the germline V gene. The CDR3 is 13 amino acids. Trimming left V 4 bases short and J 3 bases short, with 9 bases between. Here the CDR3 reads CASSSSGDYGYTF. The CDR3 nucleotides are TGTGCCAGCAGTTCTAGCGGTGACTATGGCTACACCTTC.

The J gene is TRBJ1-5, the V gene TRBV18; the match to TRBD1 covers 9 bases. The length of the CDR3 is 14 residues. Trimming cost V 5 bases and J 12 bases; bases outside gene matches: 11. Per germline, CDR1 KGHSH and CDR2 LQKENI. CDR3 nucleotide sequence: TGTGCCAGCTCAGATGGGACAGGGCCTCTGGGCCAGCATTTT. Translation: CASSDGTGPLGQHF.

The genes are TRBV5-1 and TRBJ1-1, with D tentatively TRBD1 (5 bases). The V end was cut by 4 bases, the J end by 1 base, with 8 bases between. Germline V CDR1 and CDR2: SGHRS, YFSETQ. The CDR3 consists of 13 residues. The CDR3 reads CASSTQGNTEAFF. DNA for the CDR3: TGCGCCAGCAGCACCCAGGGGAACACTGAAGCTTTCTTT. The full variable domain, with the rest looked up from reference TRBV5-1 and TRBJ1-1, is KAGVTQTPRYLIKTRGQQVTLSCSPISGHRSVSWYQQTPGQGLQFLFEYFSETQRNKGNFPGRFSGRQFSNSRSEMNVSTLELGDSALYLCASSTQGNTEAFFGQGTRLTVV.

This clone occurred a few times. This chain connects TRBV10-2 to TRBJ1-3; 8 bases map to TRBD1. CDR3 size: 14 residues. V lost 5 bases to trimming and J lost 2 bases; unmatched junction nucleotides: 2. Germline CDR1 is WSHSY and CDR2 is SAAADI. CDR3 loop: CASSLTGAGNTIYF. DNA of the CDR3: TGCGCCAGCAGTTTGACAGGGGCTGGAAACACCATATATTTT.

The chain links TRBV12-3 or TRBV12-4 to TRBJ1-2, with D maybe TRBD1 (6 bases). V was shortened by 5 bases and J by 7 bases, with 11 bases between the two germline ends. The CDR3 runs to 12 residues. For the CDR3, the DNA is TGTGCCAGCAGTAACAGGGATTTTGGCTACACCTTC. It encodes CASSNRDFGYTF.

This chain connects TRBV7-2 to TRBJ2-1; possibly TRBD2 for D (5 bases). Trimming stripped 1 base from V and 7 bases from J, with 14 bases between. The CDR3 contains 15 residues. CDR1 SGHTA and CDR2 FQGNSA come from the germline V gene. As DNA, the CDR3 is TGTGCCAGCAGCTTAGAGAGAGGGCTAGCTAATGAGCAGTTCTTC. Translated, it gives CASSLERGLANEQFF.

J is TRBJ2-3 and V is TRBV5-1; TRBD2 agrees at 11 bases. The CDR3 consists of 16 residues. CDR1 SGHRS and CDR2 YFSETQ come from the germline V gene. After removal of 1 base from V and 8 bases from J, the junction contained 9 bases not matched to a gene. This chain's CDR3 is CASSLQTSGSGGTQYF. The CDR3 nucleotides are TGCGCCAGCAGCTTGCAAACTAGCGGGAGTGGGGGTACGCAGTATTTT.

The chain employs TRBV5-1 and TRBJ2-1, with TRBD1 matching 10 bases. The junction had 15 bases not matched to a gene; V was cut back by 3 bases and J by 3 bases. The CDR3 consists of 19 residues. CDR1 SGHRS and CDR2 YFSETQ come from the germline V gene. CDR3 sequence reads: CASSWIMKGTGVYYNEQFF. In DNA, the CDR3 is TGCGCCAGCAGCTGGATAATGAAGGGGACAGGGGTATACTACAATGAGCAGTTCTTC. The variable domain in full, completed from reference TRBV5-1 and TRBJ2-1, reads KAGVTQTPRYLIKTRGQQVTLSCSPISGHRSVSWYQQTPGQGLQFLFEYFSETQRNKGNFPGRFSGRQFSNSRSEMNVSTLELGDSALYLCASSWIMKGTGVYYNEQFFGPGTRLTVL.

V and J are TRBV29-1 and TRBJ1-1, with D unresolved. Germline V gene lookup returns CDR1 SQVTM and CDR2 ANQGSEA. Between the trimmed V and J ends, which lost 0 bases and 2 bases, there was a span of 13 bases. This CDR3 comprises 15 residues. CDR3 DNA: TGCAGCGTTGAAGATTTCGGTTTTATTAACACTGAAGCTTTCTTT. Translated, it gives CSVEDFGFINTEAFF.

The gene calls are TRBV2 and TRBJ1-5; D remains ambiguous. The V gene lost 3 bases and the J gene lost 0 bases, with 9 bases spanning the gap. Germline V gene data show CDR1 as SNHLY and CDR2 as FYNNEI. The CDR3 runs to 15 residues. The CDR3: CASSELGFSNQPQHF. The CDR3, as DNA: TGTGCCAGCAGTGAGCTCGGTTTTAGCAATCAGCCCCAGCATTTT.

The chain couples TRBV29-1 to TRBJ1-4, with a weak D call TRBD1 (5 bases). The CDR3 has 15 amino acids. Germline lookup yields CDR1 SQVTM and CDR2 ANQGSEA. V lost 3 bases and J lost 2, with 13 bases in between. The DNA of the CDR3 is TGCAGCGTTGAGACAGATCATTTCACTAATGAAAAACTGTTTTTT. This sequence encodes CSVETDHFTNEKLFF.

The rearrangement joins TRBV18 to TRBJ2-1; D unresolved. Trimming stripped 0 bases from V and 0 bases from J, with 6 bases between. Per the germline V gene, CDR1 is KGHSH and CDR2 is LQKENI. CDR3 length equals 15 residues. The CDR3 sequence is CASSPPRSSYNEQFF. In DNA, the CDR3 is TGTGCCAGCTCACCACCGCGTAGCTCCTACAATGAGCAGTTCTTC.

The table lists this clone with a few counts. The chain has TRBV19 and TRBJ2-7, with 9 bases that match TRBD1. The V gene's germline CDR1 is LNHDA and CDR2 SQIVND (reference sequence). This CDR3 is 14 amino acids long. Trimming cost V 5 bases and J 4 bases; bases outside gene matches: 6. Here the CDR3 DNA reads TGTGCCAGTAGTCCTCGACAGGGGGGGTACGAGCAGTACTTC. The encoded protein is CASSPRQGGYEQYF.

This chain connects TRBV30 to TRBJ2-2; no clear D gene. CDR3 size: 11 residues. Per the germline V gene, CDR1 is GTSNPN and CDR2 is SVGIG (reference sequence). The V end lost 5 bases, the J end lost 5 bases, and 6 bases lay between the germline ends. CDR3: CAWGRTGELFF. CDR3 nucleotides: TGTGCCTGGGGACGGACCGGGGAGCTGTTTTTT.

CDR3 nucleotide sequence: TGTGCCAGCAGTACAGGGTCCTACGAGCAGTACTTC. Residues: CASSTGSYEQYF. This chain connects TRBV28 to TRBJ2-7, with D possibly TRBD1 on 6 matching bases. This CDR3 has 12 amino acids. The V gene lost 5 bases and the J gene lost 1 base, with 6 bases spanning the gap. Germline CDR1 reads MDHEN; CDR2 reads SYDVKM.

CDR3 sequence reads: CASSEARRNYGELFF. The CDR3 bases are TGTGCCAGCAGTGAAGCGCGTCGGAACTACGGGGAGCTGTTTTTT. The chain is built from TRBV6-1 and TRBJ2-2; D is unclear. The ends were cut back, 0 bases at V and 7 bases at J, with 12 bases in the middle. This CDR3 is 15 amino acids long. Germline V gives CDR1 MNHNS, CDR2 SASEGT.

J is TRBJ2-5 and V is TRBV2, with 8 bases aligning to TRBD2. The CDR3 sequence is 15 residues long. J was trimmed by 5 bases and V by 10 bases; bases with no gene match: 15. Germline assignment: CDR1 SNHLY and CDR2 FYNNEI. CDR3 in DNA: TGTGCCACTGACGCGCCCGGGACTAGGAGCGAGACCCAGTACTTC. Translated: CATDAPGTRSETQYF.

J is TRBJ2-1 and V is TRBV28, with 8 bases identical to TRBD2. Losses at the gene ends were 2 bases for V and 2 bases for J; bases not matched to a gene: 2. The CDR3 is 15 residues long. Germline V gene data show CDR1 as MDHEN and CDR2 as SYDVKM. Here the CDR3 reads CASSLAGGAYNEQFF. In DNA, the CDR3 is TGTGCCAGCAGTTTAGCGGGAGGAGCCTACAATGAGCAGTTCTTC.

This CDR3 reads CASRGPGLGNNEQFF. DNA for the CDR3: TGTGCCAGCAGGGGACCGGGACTCGGCAACAATGAGCAGTTCTTC. The rearrangement joins TRBV7-2 to TRBJ2-1, with a weak D call TRBD2 (6 bases). Per the germline V gene, CDR1 is SGHTA and CDR2 is FQGNSA. There are 15 residues in the CDR3. V was cut by 6 bases and J by 5 bases, with 17 bases left in between.

This clone was picked up a small number of times. J is TRBJ1-4 and V is TRBV29-1; unclear D gene. CDR1 and CDR2 (germline): SQVTM, ANQGSEA. V lost 4 bases, J lost 7 bases, and 10 bases lay in between. The CDR3 sequence is 12 residues long. This CDR3 reads CSVVVVGEKLFF. The CDR3 DNA reads as TGCAGCGTTGTGGTAGTCGGTGAAAAACTGTTTTTT.

The chain joins TRBV9 to TRBJ1-1; 7 nucleotides agree with TRBD1. CDR3 length: 14 residues. Germline CDR1 reads SGDLS; CDR2 reads YYNGEE. After removal of 4 bases from V and 3 bases from J, the junction contained 6 bases not matched to a gene. In DNA, the CDR3 is TGTGCCAGCAGCCCCAGGGGGGATCACACTGAAGCTTTCTTT. Translated, it gives CASSPRGDHTEAFF. Complete variable domain (other parts from reference TRBV9 and TRBJ1-1): DSGVTQTPKHLITATGQRVTLRCSPRSGDLSVYWYQQSLDQGLQFLIQYYNGEERAKGNILERFSAQQFPDLHSELNLSSLELGDSALYFCASSPRGDHTEAFFGQGTRLTVV.

The rearrangement links TRBV6-1 to TRBJ1-3, with D tentatively TRBD1 (6 bases). Trimming removed 3 bases from V and 3 bases from J, with 18 bases in between. The CDR3 is 17 residues long. CDR1 is MNHNS and CDR2 is SASEGT in the germline V gene. This chain's CDR3 is CASSDLSYRAIGNTIYF. The CDR3 nucleotides read TGTGCCAGCAGTGATCTTTCCTACAGGGCGATTGGAAACACCATATATTTT.

The rearrangement links TRBV19 to TRBJ1-5; D is unresolved. The V gene lost 5 bases and the J gene lost 4 bases, with 12 bases spanning the gap. The CDR3 covers 14 residues. Germline assignment: CDR1 LNHDA and CDR2 SQIVND (reference sequence). CDR3 in DNA: TGTGCCAGTAGTCCAGTCAACTATAATCAGCCCCAGCATTTT. Amino acids: CASSPVNYNQPQHF. The full variable domain, with the rest looked up from reference TRBV19 and TRBJ1-5, is DGGITQSPKYLFRKEGQNVTLSCEQNLNHDAMYWYRQDPGQGLRLIYYSQIVNDFQKGDIAEGYSVSREKKESFPLTVTSAQKNPTAFYLCASSPVNYNQPQHFGDGTRLSIL.

The chain has TRBV28 and TRBJ1-4, with 7 bases aligning to TRBD1. This CDR3 region has 14 residues. Germline CDR1 reads MDHEN; CDR2 reads SYDVKM. The V segment lost 8 bases and the J segment 5 bases; nucleotides outside the gene matches: 8. This CDR3 is CASGGQLSNEKLFF. CDR3 in DNA: TGTGCCAGCGGGGGACAGCTCAGCAATGAAAAACTGTTTTTT.